This entry features one TCR beta chain sequence. What antigen it recognizes has not been identified. Within one base of it there is no much larger clone, and no base qualities were kept. These data belong to a study of early T cells in non-severe SARS-CoV-2 infection (dated by TCRdb to the early 2020s). As for the study more broadly: Bulk RNA from unsorted whole blood was used for TCR sequencing, so alpha and beta chains could not be paired.

Libraries were constructed by 5' RACE. Instrument on record: NextSeq 500. The TCR library protocol attached unique molecular identifiers to individual cDNA molecules to correct for sequencing error and PCR bias. Sequencing covered both TCR alpha and beta chains, and within each sample the abundances of alpha and beta sequences were tightly co-correlated. The source study handled its data this way. Decombinator V4 was used to annotate TCR sequences for V gene, J gene and CDR3. Expanded TCRs were defined as changing significantly between any two time points under a Poisson model with p below 0.0001. TCR abundances were normalised to the total number of TCRs sequenced per sample and were expressed as counts per million. MAIT TCRs were defined by TRAV1-2 paired with TRAJ12, TRAJ20 or TRAJ33, and iNKT TCRs by TRAV10 paired with TRAJ18. A search of VDJdb, accessed on 1 November 2021, was run for TCRs annotated to CMV, EBV and SARS-CoV-2, with TCRs annotated for multiple antigens excluded. The public reads were reprocessed in TCRdb via fastp at Q25 and MiXCR, keeping in-frame beta chains. Every distinct CDR3 protein forms one entry, paired with its most common genes and DNA. TCRdb's processing, not the study's, gives the V and J calls here. The sample table records approximately 71,000 distinct CDR3 sequences; 12% of these occur just once. About 1.7% of the sample is taken by the ten largest.

Paper-wide results and their limitations: Matching against VDJdb was skewed toward anti-spike CD8 responses, likely underestimated virus-specific expansions, and missed private and CD4 specificities.

From the germline V gene, CDR1 is MDHEN and CDR2 is SYDVKM. Measured from the cysteine to the phenylalanine, the CDR3 is 16 residues long. This entry keeps only the CDR3 DNA: 48 bases, framed from base 1. Germline trimming: 4 bases from V, 1 base from J; junction bases outside gene matches: 5. This was a case-control study nested in a cohort of healthcare workers in London, UK, who had nasopharyngeal swab PCR tests and blood samples taken every week. Healthcare workers were recruited during the week of the UK lockdown, between 23 and 31 March 2020, and followed weekly for up to 16 weeks. The receptor chain draws on TRBV28 and TRBJ2-2; 8 of the junction bases match TRBD1. The source is an adult who was a healthcare worker with PCR-confirmed SARS-CoV-2 infection or an uninfected control (not recorded which). The sample comprised whole blood. The encoded CDR3 is CASSSTGTGNTGELFF. The base sequence is TGTGCCAGCAGTTCTACCGGGACAGGGAACACCGGGGAGCTGTTTTTT.